This T cell receptor beta chain stems from a study of T cells in Graves' hyperthyroidism and ophthalmopathy. This clonotype came up a few times. Hyperthyroidism in the patients, aged 18 to 65, was newly diagnosed and under 2 months in duration. Clinical symptoms, serum thyroxine and TRAb, thyroid ultrasound and orbital computed tomography together formed the diagnostic basis. V gave up 8 bases and J gave up 8 bases, with 16 bases separating them. The CDR3 sequence is 13 residues long. What was amplified from RNA transcripts were TCR beta CDR3 regions. A set of HTBI primers served as the primers for a first-round RT-PCR of the TCR CDR3. Via MiXCR, TCRdb re-called the multiplex PCR reads, giving one row per CDR3 protein. The sample includes about 520,000 distinct CDR3 sequences, around 20% of them seen just once.

Source material: blood. The rearrangement uses TRBV12-3 or TRBV12-4 and TRBJ1-5; D ambiguous. This clonotype was obtained from a man in his late teens or twenties with Graves' hyperthyroidism. Written as DNA, the CDR3 is TGTGCCAGCGGCCAAACGGACTGGGAGCCCCAGCATTTT. The encoded protein is CASGQTDWEPQHF.